This T cell receptor (beta chain) was retrieved from a study of blood T cell repertoires in COVID-19. Germline V lookup: CDR1 SGHNT, CDR2 YYREEE (reference sequence). V gave up 4 bases and J gave up 4 bases; unmatched junction bases: 12. This CDR3 is built from 17 residues. Profiling relied on immunoSEQ multiplex PCR, and the TCRdb table lists in-frame clones only, not all of them. The repertoire holds about 190,000 clones, with around 85% as singletons. Sequencing input: peripheral blood. This receptor was obtained from a man aged 65 to 85 with active or convalescent COVID-19. The V call is TRBV5-4, the J call TRBJ2-3, with 10 bases fitting TRBD2. The DNA of the CDR3 is TGTGCCAGCAGCATGGGTCTTAGCGGGAGGCGGGCAGATACGCAGTATTTT. Its protein product is CASSMGLSGRRADTQYF.